Following are 21 T cell receptor beta chains from one sample sequenced in a study of shared clonotypes between healthy human individuals. Produced via immunoSEQ multiplex PCR; TCRdb's table is partial and in-frame only. The sample shows 330,000 or so clones, more than 60% of them seen only once. The specimen was memory CD4+ T cells sorted from blood. The sample's subset: CD45RA-negative fraction. The receptors derive from a young man in good health.

This clone was recorded a few times. This chain links TRBV5-1 with TRBJ2-1; D not certain. V was trimmed by 6 bases and J by 5 bases, leaving 12 bases between them. This CDR3 is 13 amino acids long. The germline CDR1 and CDR2 sequences are SGHRS and YFSETQ. DNA of the CDR3: TGCGCCAGCACCCTGGGCCCAAACAATGAGCAGTTCTTC. It yields the protein CASTLGPNNEQFF.

This rearrangement joins TRBV19 to TRBJ1-5, with TRBD1 as a possible D gene (6 bases). The V end was cut by 6 bases, the J end by 6 bases, with 12 bases between. CDR3 length equals 13 residues. In germline, CDR1 is LNHDA, CDR2 SQIVND (reference sequence). The CDR3 loop reads CASSTGSGQPQHF. CDR3 DNA: TGTGCCAGTAGCACAGGGAGCGGTCAGCCCCAGCATTTT.

CDR3 nucleotide sequence: TGCGCCAGCAGCCTCCAGGGCCGAGACACTGAAGCTTTCTTT. It specifies CASSLQGRDTEAFF. The rearrangement links TRBV4-3 to TRBJ1-1; perhaps TRBD1 as D (5 bases). CDR1 and CDR2 from the germline V gene are LGHNA and YSLEER. The CDR3 covers 14 residues. The V end was cut by 4 bases, the J end by 3 bases, with 12 bases between.

J is TRBJ2-1 and V is TRBV5-8, with 11 bases matching TRBD2. The ends lost 3 bases at V and 5 bases at J; junction bases unmatched: 4. The germline gives CDR1 SGHTS, CDR2 YDEGEE. The CDR3 is 15 amino acids. Written as DNA, the CDR3 is TGTGCCAGCAGCTCGGGACTAGCGGACAACAATGAGCAGTTCTTC. This codes for CASSSGLADNNEQFF.

This clone was counted once. The chain recombines TRBV27 with TRBJ2-1; D might be TRBD1 or TRBD2, each matching 6 bases. The V end was cut by 4 bases, the J end by 6 bases, with 13 bases between. The CDR3 covers 14 residues. Germline CDR1 reads MNHEY; CDR2 reads SMNVEV (reference sequence). CDR3 region: CASSSRGVGNEQFF. DNA for the CDR3: TGTGCCAGCAGTTCGAGGGGGGTGGGCAATGAGCAGTTCTTC.

This clone was recorded at least ten times. The rearrangement uses TRBV14 and TRBJ2-1; D gene unclear. Trimming removed 3 bases at V and 0 bases at J, with 12 bases between. The CDR3 runs to 16 residues. Germline-derived CDR1 and CDR2 are SGHDN and FVKESK. CDR3 sequence (DNA): TGTGCCAGCAGCCATGGATTCTTAAGCTCCTACAATGAGCAGTTCTTC. Translated, it gives CASSHGFLSSYNEQFF.

The chain combines TRBV5-4 with TRBJ2-5; 7 bases map to TRBD2. Per the germline V gene, CDR1 is SGHNT and CDR2 is YYREEE (reference sequence). The length of the CDR3 is 13 residues. J gave up 3 bases and V 4 bases, and 3 bases lay outside the gene matches. The CDR3: CASSRDYEETQYF. The CDR3 region has the DNA TGTGCCAGCAGCAGGGACTATGAAGAGACCCAGTACTTC.

The chain has TRBV6-6 and TRBJ2-7; maybe TRBD2 (5 bases). The V and J ends lost 0 bases and 6 bases respectively, with 15 bases between them. Germline V lookup: CDR1 MNHNY, CDR2 SVGAGI (reference sequence). This CDR3 is built from 15 residues. CDR3 DNA sequence: TGTGCCAGCAGTTACTCGCCGGGAACCGGGCTCGAGCAGTACTTC. Translation: CASSYSPGTGLEQYF.

The chain is built from TRBV4-3 and TRBJ2-7; 7 bases line up with TRBD1. CDR3 length: 17 residues. Germline assignment: CDR1 LGHNA and CDR2 YSLEER. The junction had 11 bases not matched to a gene; V was cut back by 0 bases and J by 3 bases. The CDR3 DNA follows: TGCGCCAGCAGCCAAGACCTGACAGGGTACACGGGCTACGAGCAGTACTTC. The encoded protein is CASSQDLTGYTGYEQYF.

This chain uses TRBV19 with TRBJ2-7; D perhaps matches TRBD1 (6 bases). Germline V CDR1 and CDR2: LNHDA, SQIVND (reference sequence). The CDR3 runs 15 residues. The ends were cut back, 3 bases at V and 3 bases at J, with 15 bases in the middle. The CDR3 region has the DNA TGTGCCAGTAGTATTTCGCGAGACAGGCTCTACGAGCAGTACTTC. As protein: CASSISRDRLYEQYF.

The J gene is TRBJ2-7, the V gene TRBV11-2, with D possibly matching TRBD2 (6 bases). CDR3 size: 14 residues. V lost 5 bases and J lost 5, with 16 bases in between. Germline lookup yields CDR1 SGHAT and CDR2 FQNNGV. The CDR3, as DNA: TGTGCCAGCAGCACGGGGGACTCTGCGGACGAGCAGTACTTC. This codes for CASSTGDSADEQYF. Filled out from reference TRBV11-2 and TRBJ2-7, the complete variable domain reads EAGVAQSPRYKIIEKRQSVAFWCNPISGHATLYWYQQILGQGPKLLIQFQNNGVVDDSQLPKDRFSAERLKGVDSTLKIQPAKLEDSAVYLCASSTGDSADEQYFGPGTRLTVT.

This chain links TRBV10-3 with TRBJ1-4, with D hard to call. Germline V gene sequence: CDR1 ENHRY, CDR2 SYGVKD. The CDR3 has 15 amino acids. V was trimmed by 11 bases and J by 3 bases, leaving 19 bases between them. CDR3: CASRVTPSSNEKLFF. Written as DNA, the CDR3 is TGTGCCTCGCGGGTCACACCCTCTTCTAATGAAAAACTGTTTTTT.

The CDR3 protein is CASSSTLQLQETQYF. CDR3 sequence (DNA): TGTGCCAGCAGTTCCACGCTGCAGCTTCAAGAGACCCAGTACTTC. The chain couples TRBV6-5 to TRBJ2-5; D is unclear. This CDR3 has 15 residues. Germline V gives CDR1 MNHEY, CDR2 SVGAGI. The germline V and J ends were trimmed by 4 bases and 2 bases, with 14 bases remaining between them.

Points on this clone: Other DNA variants within this sample encode the same CDR3. This CDR3 is CASSLVSQGETQYF. Written as DNA, the CDR3 is TGCGCCAGCAGCCTTGTAAGTCAGGGAGAGACCCAGTACTTC. The chain is built from TRBV5-1 and TRBJ2-5, with D possibly matching TRBD1 (5 bases). Germline values: CDR1 SGHRS, CDR2 YFSETQ. The CDR3 contains 14 residues. Trimming stripped 4 bases from V and 4 bases from J, with 14 bases between.

The chain links TRBV14 to TRBJ1-2; unclear D gene. Germline-derived CDR1 and CDR2 are SGHDN and FVKESK. The CDR3 consists of 14 residues. Between the trimmed V and J ends, which lost 1 base and 13 bases, there was a span of 19 bases. The CDR3 here is CASSQGSRSSGGTF. DNA for the CDR3: TGTGCCAGCAGCCAAGGGTCCAGGTCGTCTGGAGGCACCTTC. Drawing the rest from reference TRBV14 and TRBJ1-2, the complete variable domain is EAGVTQFPSHSVIEKGQTVTLRCDPISGHDNLYWYRRVMGKEIKFLLHFVKESKQDESGMPNNRFLAERTGGTYSTLKVQPAELEDSGVYFCASSQGSRSSGGTFGSGTRLTVV.

This clone has just one count. The rearrangement links TRBV2 to TRBJ2-7; D perhaps matches TRBD1 (8 bases). Germline-derived CDR1 and CDR2 are SNHLY and FYNNEI. V dropped 0 bases and J dropped 1 base, with 19 bases sitting between them. This CDR3 region has 18 residues. The CDR3: CASSEAPGRGTGSYEQYF. CDR3 nucleotide sequence: TGTGCCAGCAGTGAAGCGCCGGGGAGGGGGACAGGATCCTACGAGCAGTACTTC.

V is TRBV10-3 and J is TRBJ1-2; TRBD1 aligns across 10 bases. J was trimmed by 8 bases and V by 7 bases; bases with no gene match: 10. Germline CDR1 and CDR2: ENHRY and SYGVKD. The CDR3 covers 14 residues. The CDR3 here is CAIKSTGGENGYTF. The CDR3 coding sequence is TGTGCCATCAAGTCGACAGGGGGCGAGAACGGCTACACCTTC.

A few counts support this clone. The rearrangement joins TRBV14 to TRBJ2-2; a possible D gene is TRBD1 (5 bases). Germline CDR1 is SGHDN and CDR2 is FVKESK. Trimming left V 7 bases short and J 7 bases short, with 13 bases between. The length of the CDR3 is 13 residues. The CDR3 is CASNPSGFGELFF. The CDR3 DNA is TGTGCCAGCAACCCGTCAGGGTTCGGGGAGCTGTTTTTT.

Here the CDR3 reads CASTQGRDTGELFF. CDR3 nucleotides: TGTGCCAGCACTCAGGGGAGGGACACCGGGGAGCTGTTTTTT. The V gene is TRBV9, the J gene TRBJ2-2; a possible D gene is TRBD2 (7 bases). Germline values: CDR1 SGDLS, CDR2 YYNGEE. The germline V and J ends were trimmed by 6 bases and 3 bases, with 12 bases remaining between them. The CDR3 runs 14 residues. The whole variable domain, filled in from reference TRBV9 and TRBJ2-2, reads DSGVTQTPKHLITATGQRVTLRCSPRSGDLSVYWYQQSLDQGLQFLIQYYNGEERAKGNILERFSAQQFPDLHSELNLSSLELGDSALYFCASTQGRDTGELFFGEGSRLTVL.

The gene calls are TRBV19 and TRBJ1-2; no definite D call. The CDR3 length is 13 residues. Per germline, CDR1 LNHDA and CDR2 SQIVND (reference sequence). Between the trimmed V and J ends, which lost 5 bases and 4 bases, there was a span of 11 bases. The CDR3 spells CASSLTSSYGYTF. The CDR3 nucleotides read TGTGCCAGTAGTCTGACATCCAGCTATGGCTACACCTTC.

The chain combines TRBV10-1 with TRBJ2-3; 10 bases fit TRBD2. The J segment lost 7 bases and the V segment lost 0 bases, leaving 13 bases of the junction unmatched. This CDR3 is 18 amino acids long. Germline V gene lookup returns CDR1 WNHNN and CDR2 SYGVQD (reference sequence). CDR3 sequence reads: CASSESGSGRMGLNTQYF. The CDR3 DNA reads as TGCGCCAGCAGTGAGTCGGGTAGCGGGAGGATGGGTCTAAATACGCAGTATTTT.